This T cell receptor beta chain stems from a study of beta chain features in type 1 diabetes. Study at large: There were 107,917,701 sorted cells examined across all samples.

The study, taken as a whole, reports: Moderate but significant shortening of TCRB CDR3s was recorded in all four CD4+ subsets from Type 1 diabetes patients. Type 1 diabetes patients had fewer VDJ junction insertions and more deletions. Whether HLA type influences TCRB rearrangement remained unresolved here.

Germline V gives CDR1 LNHDA, CDR2 SQIVND (reference sequence). The CDR3 has 16 residues. V was shortened by 0 bases and J by 2 bases, with 11 bases between the two germline ends. Expressed TCRB transcripts were sequenced because the entire RNA isolate underwent reverse transcription. Method: immunoSEQ multiplex PCR; TCRdb's copy keeps in-frame clones and lacks some. The table has roughly 280,000 clones, 20% to 25% seen once. Blood was collected once per donor into heparin, averaging about 116 mL. As for this clone: Its antigen is unidentified.

The rearrangement joins TRBV19 to TRBJ2-1, with D perhaps TRBD2 (6 bases). Sequences were obtained from naive CD4+ T cells from blood. The TCR comes from a woman under 40 with type 1 diabetes. The CDR3 nucleotides read TGTGCCAGTAGTATAGATTGGAGGGAACCCTACAATGAGCAGTTCTTC. Translating gives CASSIDWREPYNEQFF.